A single sample is the source of the 24 T cell receptor beta chains below, sequenced in a study of blood T cell repertoires in COVID-19. Method: immunoSEQ multiplex PCR; TCRdb's copy keeps in-frame clones and lacks some. This sample has approximately 300,000 clones, with around 90% found just once. Sequences were obtained from PBMCs or T cells enriched from blood (not recorded which). These receptors all stem from a woman in her 30s who had recovered from COVID-19.

The chain has TRBV7-6 and TRBJ2-2; D possibly corresponds to TRBD2 (5 bases). CDR1 is SGHVS and CDR2 is FNYEAQ in the germline V gene. Deletions cut 4 bases from V and 5 bases from J, with 20 bases between. The CDR3 covers 17 residues. The CDR3 reads CASSSPKLGEGTGELFF. The CDR3 nucleotides read TGTGCCAGCAGCTCACCCAAGTTGGGAGAAGGGACCGGGGAGCTGTTTTTT.

With respect to this clone: One end of the junction is discordant with germline, which a read error may explain. The rearrangement links TRBV9 to TRBJ2-2; maybe TRBD2 (5 bases). Looked up from germline, CDR1 is SGDLS and CDR2 is YYNGEE. The CDR3 is 16 residues long. The CDR3 bases are TGTGCCAGTAGCGTAGACGGGGAACCCTATGCCGGGGAGCTGTTTTTT. Translated, it gives CASSVDGEPYAGELFF.

This clone was seen once. This sequence joins TRBV28 and TRBJ1-1; 9 bases agree with TRBD1. The CDR3 extends over 15 amino acids. Per germline, CDR1 MDHEN and CDR2 SYDVKM. With 5 bases clipped from V and 4 bases from J, the junction kept 8 bases outside the gene matches. CDR3 loop: CASSPGDRVGTEAFF. The CDR3 bases are TGTGCCAGCAGTCCGGGGGACAGGGTAGGCACTGAAGCTTTCTTT.

On this clone itself: In the same sample, other DNA sequences code for this CDR3. The genes are TRBV28 and TRBJ1-2; 10 bases align to TRBD1. The CDR3 sequence is 14 residues long. Germline V lookup: CDR1 MDHEN, CDR2 SYDVKM. Trimming removed 6 bases from V and 2 bases from J; junction bases left unmatched: 3. This CDR3 is CASSAGQGNYGYTF. CDR3 in DNA: TGTGCCAGCAGCGCGGGACAGGGGAACTATGGCTACACCTTC.

CDR3 sequence (DNA): TGTGCCACCGGGGACAGTAGTAGGGCCAACGTCCTGACTTTC. This translates into CATGDSSRANVLTF. V is TRBV24-1 and J is TRBJ2-6, with 7 bases fitting TRBD1. The ends lost 9 bases at V and 5 bases at J; junction bases unmatched: 6. Germline loops: CDR1 KGHDR, CDR2 SFDVKD. The CDR3 sequence is 14 residues long.

The chain couples TRBV5-1 to TRBJ2-7, with D perhaps matching TRBD1 (6 bases). V was trimmed by 4 bases and J by 3 bases, leaving 14 bases between them. This CDR3 is built from 14 residues. Germline V gene sequence: CDR1 SGHRS, CDR2 YFSETQ. CDR3 nucleotides: TGCGCCAGCAGCGCCCGGGACAAAGGCTACGAGCAGTACTTC. This sequence encodes CASSARDKGYEQYF. Drawing the rest from reference TRBV5-1 and TRBJ2-7, the complete variable domain is KAGVTQTPRYLIKTRGQQVTLSCSPISGHRSVSWYQQTPGQGLQFLFEYFSETQRNKGNFPGRFSGRQFSNSRSEMNVSTLELGDSALYLCASSARDKGYEQYFGPGTRLTVT.

The CDR3 loop is CATSDLLGREQFF. CDR3 DNA sequence: TGTGCCACCAGTGATTTATTGGGGCGGGAACAGTTCTTC. V gene TRBV24-1 combines with J gene TRBJ2-1, with D possibly being TRBD2 (6 bases). The V gene's germline CDR1 is KGHDR and CDR2 SFDVKD. Trimming took 1 base from V and 13 from J, leaving 13 bases between them. The CDR3 loop spans 13 amino acids.

The chain uses TRBV4-1 and TRBJ2-6; D is possibly TRBD1 (5 bases). There are 16 residues in the CDR3. Per germline, CDR1 MGHRA and CDR2 YSYEKL. V lost 0 bases and J lost 3, with 9 bases in between. The CDR3 here is CASSQEVRGGANVLTF. CDR3 DNA: TGCGCCAGCAGCCAAGAAGTTAGGGGTGGGGCCAACGTCCTGACTTTC.

The genes are TRBV3-1 (or the pseudogene TRBV3-2) and TRBJ2-7, with D uncertain. V was shortened by 3 bases and J by 2 bases, with 8 bases between the two germline ends. The CDR3 extends over 13 amino acids. Looked up from germline, CDR1 is LGHDT and CDR2 is YNNKEL (reference sequence). The CDR3 DNA follows: TGTGCCAGCAGCCACCTAATAACCTACGAGCAGTACTTC. This sequence encodes CASSHLITYEQYF.

The chain has TRBV3-1 (or the pseudogene TRBV3-2) and TRBJ1-3; D gene unclear. Trimming removed 1 base from V and 1 base from J, with 11 bases in between. The germline CDR1 and CDR2 sequences are LGHDT and YNNKEL (reference sequence). The CDR3 is made up of 16 amino acids. For the CDR3, the DNA is TGTGCCAGCAGCCAAGGCGGTGGCCATTCTGGAAACACCATATATTTT. Its translation: CASSQGGGHSGNTIYF.

The V and J genes are TRBV5-6 and TRBJ2-2; TRBD2 matches at 8 bases. CDR1 and CDR2 (germline): SGHDT, YYEEEE. There are 16 residues in the CDR3. V was clipped by 4 bases and J by 4 bases; unmatched bases: 9. The CDR3 loop is CASSTPLADITGELFF. CDR3 DNA sequence: TGTGCCAGCAGCACACCACTAGCGGATATCACCGGGGAGCTGTTTTTT.

The gene calls are TRBV6-5 and TRBJ1-2; 7 bases are a match to TRBD1. V shed 3 bases, J shed 2 bases, and the junction held 9 bases outside the gene matches. The germline gives CDR1 MNHEY, CDR2 SVGAGI. This CDR3 is 16 amino acids long. CDR3 in DNA: TGTGCCAGCAGTTATTACCCGGGACAGCAGAACTATGGCTACACCTTC. As protein: CASSYYPGQQNYGYTF.

The chain recombines TRBV27 with TRBJ2-4; the D gene is possibly TRBD2 (5 bases). Trimming took off 5 bases at V and 0 bases at J, with 20 bases between the two ends. CDR1 is MNHEY and CDR2 is SMNVEV in the germline V gene (reference sequence). The CDR3 spans 18 residues. CDR3 DNA sequence: TGTGCCAGCAGTCCAAATGGGTGGGGAGACCTAGCCAAAAACATTCAGTACTTC. As protein: CASSPNGWGDLAKNIQYF.

The chain employs TRBV6-2 or TRBV6-3 and TRBJ2-4, with D maybe TRBD2 (6 bases). Trimming took 2 bases from V and 2 from J, leaving 7 bases between them. Germline V gene data show CDR1 as MNHEY and CDR2 as SVGEGT. The CDR3 length is 14 residues. In DNA form, the CDR3 reads TGTGCCAGCAGTTACGGGGGGACCAAAAACATTCAGTACTTC. It translates to CASSYGGTKNIQYF.

The gene calls are TRBV18 and TRBJ2-3; a possible D gene is TRBD1 (6 bases). V lost 6 bases to trimming and J lost 2 bases, with 12 bases between them. Germline lookup yields CDR1 KGHSH and CDR2 LQKENI. This CDR3 has 14 amino acids. As DNA, the CDR3 is TGTGCCAGCTCCGGACAGCGTTACACAGATACGCAGTATTTT. Translation gives CASSGQRYTDTQYF.

The rearrangement links TRBV11-3 to TRBJ1-1; a possible D gene is TRBD1 (5 bases). V lost 1 base and J lost 3, with 6 bases in between. This CDR3 contains 13 residues. Germline CDR1 SGHNT, CDR2 YENEEA. The CDR3 DNA sequence: TGTGCCAGCAGCTTAGTCAGGGACACTGAAGCTTTCTTT. This encodes CASSLVRDTEAFF.

The CDR3 spells CASTEGRGGFETQYF. CDR3 nucleotide sequence: TGTGCCAGCACGGAAGGGCGGGGGGGCTTCGAGACCCAGTACTTC. The V call is TRBV7-2, the J call TRBJ2-5; the match to TRBD2 covers 9 bases. The CDR3 has 15 amino acids. V lost 7 bases, J lost 5 bases, and 11 bases stayed unmatched. The germline V gene encodes CDR1 SGHTA and CDR2 FQGNSA.

The gene calls are TRBV19 and TRBJ2-5; TRBD2 matches at 12 bases. The V segment lost 5 bases and the J segment 2 bases; nucleotides outside the gene matches: 9. This CDR3 is 17 amino acids long. Per the germline V gene, CDR1 is LNHDA and CDR2 is SQIVND (reference sequence). The CDR3 nucleotides are TGTGCCAGTAGTCCCTCTAGCGGGAGGGCCTGGCAAGAGACCCAGTACTTC. Protein sequence: CASSPSSGRAWQETQYF.

CDR3 amino acids: CASSPGDSWGYTF. The CDR3 bases are TGTGCCAGTAGTCCAGGGGACAGCTGGGGCTACACCTTC. The gene calls are TRBV19 and TRBJ1-2; TRBD1 matches at 7 bases. CDR1 LNHDA and CDR2 SQIVND come from the germline V gene (reference sequence). V lost 5 bases to trimming and J lost 8 bases; unmatched junction nucleotides: 8. CDR3 length: 13 amino acids.

This chain links TRBV7-2 with TRBJ2-1; TRBD2 matches at 9 bases. Germline lookup yields CDR1 SGHTA and CDR2 FQGNSA. V shed 6 bases and J 3 bases; nucleotides not matched to a gene: 12. The CDR3 extends over 17 amino acids. CDR3 nucleotide sequence: TGTGCCAGCAGACAAACCCTAACTAGCGGGTTCTACAATGAGCAGTTCTTC. Encoded protein: CASRQTLTSGFYNEQFF.

This clone has only one observation. The V call is TRBV6-5, the J call TRBJ2-3; 8 nucleotides agree with TRBD2. The CDR3 is 15 amino acids. The junction had 12 bases not matched to a gene; V was cut back by 8 bases and J by 5 bases. The germline CDR1 and CDR2 sequences are MNHEY and SVGAGI. Here the CDR3 DNA reads TGTGCCAGCCAGCGGGCGGGAGGTGGTGGAGATACGCAGTATTTT. Translation gives CASQRAGGGGDTQYF.

The chain is built from TRBV7-2 and TRBJ1-5; D call uncertain. Trimming took 6 bases from V and 0 from J, leaving 12 bases between them. The CDR3 extends over 15 amino acids. Germline V lookup: CDR1 SGHTA, CDR2 FQGNSA. CDR3 protein: CASRSSPASNQPQHF. The CDR3 bases are TGTGCCAGCAGGTCCAGTCCCGCTAGCAATCAGCCCCAGCATTTT.

The chain uses TRBV7-9 and TRBJ2-1; D gene unclear. Germline V lookup: CDR1 SEHNR, CDR2 FQNEAQ (reference sequence). This CDR3 has 13 amino acids. The V gene lost 5 bases and the J gene lost 8 bases, with 13 bases spanning the gap. The CDR3 protein is CASSAAASYEQFF. The CDR3, as DNA: TGTGCCAGCAGCGCGGCGGCGAGCTATGAGCAGTTCTTC.

This chain joins TRBV11-3 and TRBJ1-2; a weak D match, TRBD1 (5 bases). This CDR3 has 12 amino acids. Trimming left V 1 base short and J 8 bases short, with 8 bases between. Germline V gives CDR1 SGHNT, CDR2 YENEEA. CDR3 amino acids: CASSLGPGGYTF. CDR3 DNA sequence: TGTGCCAGCAGCTTAGGGCCAGGGGGCTACACCTTC.